This is a list of T cell receptor beta chains from one sample in a study of OX40 agonist ivuxolimab in advanced cancers. Some clones are missing from TCRdb's copy, which holds only in-frame ones; the method was immunoSEQ multiplex PCR. The repertoire has 45,000 to 55,000 clones, approximately 81% of them found once; the top ten carry roughly a tenth. Sequenced material: CD4+ or CD8+ T cells sorted from blood, taken in a trial of the OX40 agonist ivuxolimab. These receptor sequences come from an adult with an advanced solid tumor such as melanoma, head and neck, liver or kidney cancer. Each CDR3 is given with its conserved first and last residue. D genes are given only for firm matches. Rows may omit the clone size; those that give it use once, few, many or a size class.

CDR3 DNA | CDR3 protein | J gene | clone size | D gene | V gene
TGCGCCAGCAGTGAGCAAAGCGGGAAGAACTCCTACGAGCAGTACTTC | CASSEQSGKNSYEQYF | TRBJ2-7 | - | TRBD2 | TRBV10-2
TGTGCCAGCAGTTTCCCCGGACTAGCGGGAGGTGGGGAGACCCAGTACTTC | CASSFPGLAGGGETQYF | TRBJ2-5 | - | TRBD2 | TRBV28
TGTGCCTGGAGCCCCCCCGGCAGGGAGGGACGGCCCCAGCATTTT | CAWSPPGREGRPQHF | TRBJ1-5 | - | - | TRBV30
TGTGCCAGCAGCCCCCCAGGGGGTTCACCCCTCCACTTT | CASSPPGGSPLHF | TRBJ1-6 | - | TRBD1 | TRBV5-4
TGTGCCAGCTTGGCCCTGAACACTGAAGCTTTCTTT | CASLALNTEAFF | TRBJ1-1 | - | - | TRBV28
TGTGCCAGTAGTATAGGAGGCTGGCGGGGAAGCACAGATACGCAGTATTTT | CASSIGGWRGSTDTQYF | TRBJ2-3 | - | - | TRBV19
TGCGCCAGCAGCCAAGAGGAGGGGTTCCCACTGGGAAACACCATATATTTT | CASSQEEGFPLGNTIYF | TRBJ1-3 | once | - | TRBV4-1
TGTGCCAGCAGCCCAGCCCCCAGCGCGGGGCAGTTCTTC | CASSPAPSAGQFF | TRBJ2-1 | - | - | TRBV11-2
TGTGCCAGCTCTCCCAGAGGGGCGGATAATGAAAAACTGTTTTTT | CASSPRGADNEKLFF | TRBJ1-4 | - | - | TRBV18
TGTGCCAGCAGCGGGACTGGGTCTAGCACAGATACGCAGTATTTT | CASSGTGSSTDTQYF | TRBJ2-3 | - | - | TRBV21-1
TGTGCCAGCAGCTTGAGCTCTGAGCAGTTCTTC | CASSLSSEQFF | TRBJ2-1 | - | - | TRBV11-3
TGTGCCAGCAGTAACCCAGAGAACACTGAAGCTTTCTTT | CASSNPENTEAFF | TRBJ1-1 | - | - | TRBV6-6
TGTGCCAGCAGCCCACGTCCGGGGCCCACTGAAGCTTTCTTT | CASSPRPGPTEAFF | TRBJ1-1 | - | - | TRBV7-2
TGCGCCAGCAGCTTGGAACCGGGAGGGAACACCGGGGAGCTGTTTTTT | CASSLEPGGNTGELFF | TRBJ2-2 | - | TRBD2 | TRBV5-1
TGTGCCCTGCCGAGGGGAAACACCATATATTTT | CALPRGNTIYF | TRBJ1-3 | - | - | TRBV30
TGTGCCAGCAGCTGGGGGGACTACGAGCAGTACTTC | CASSWGDYEQYF | TRBJ2-7 | - | - | TRBV7-9
TGTGCCAGCAGTTTGGCTAGCGGACCCTACGAGCAGTACTTC | CASSLASGPYEQYF | TRBJ2-7 | - | TRBD2 | TRBV27
TGTGCCAGCAGCTTAGGGGGTTTGAACACTGAAGCTTTCTTT | CASSLGGLNTEAFF | TRBJ1-1 | - | - | TRBV7-3
TGTGCCATCAGTGAGCCCGGGGGTTATGGCTACACCTTC | CAISEPGGYGYTF | TRBJ1-2 | few | - | TRBV10-3
TGTGCCAGCAGCTTGGGGCAGGGCGACTACGAGCAGTACTTC | CASSLGQGDYEQYF | TRBJ2-7 | - | - | TRBV5-4
TGTGCCAGCACTGGGGCGGGAGAAGCTTTCTTT | CASTGAGEAFF | TRBJ1-1 | - | - | TRBV28
TGTGCCAGCAGCTTAGGGTATGAAGCTTTCTTT | CASSLGYEAFF | TRBJ1-1 | - | - | TRBV11-2
TGCAGTGCTAGGGGTTGGGACGAGCAGTACTTC | CSARGWDEQYF | TRBJ2-7 | - | - | TRBV20-1
TGTGCCAGTAGTATAGAGAGGACCGGGGAGCTGTTTTTT | CASSIERTGELFF | TRBJ2-2 | - | - | TRBV19
TGTGCCAGCAGCTTAGGGCAGTCCAATCAGCCCCAGCATTTT | CASSLGQSNQPQHF | TRBJ1-5 | - | - | TRBV7-8
TGCGCCAGCAGCCACGGCTGGATCGGAGGGGAAAAACTGTTTTTT | CASSHGWIGGEKLFF | TRBJ1-4 | - | - | TRBV4-1